This record concerns one T cell receptor beta chain sequence. Some clones are missing from TCRdb's copy, which holds only in-frame ones; the method was immunoSEQ multiplex PCR. Of fewer than 90,000 clones in the sample, 85% to 95% were seen once. Germline loops: CDR1 SGHAT, CDR2 FQNNGV. The CDR3 sequence is 16 residues long. The ends were cut back, 1 base at V and 5 bases at J, with 17 bases in the middle. The data were taken from a study of T cell changes during pregnancy in multiple sclerosis. Sequencing was performed on peripheral blood, taken in the third trimester of pregnancy. The receptor was isolated from a female donor with multiple sclerosis, enrolled in a pregnancy study. The chain joins TRBV11-2 to TRBJ2-5; tentative D call: TRBD2 (6 bases). The DNA of the CDR3 is TGTGCCAGCAGCTTAGGGGCGGGACCCCTACGGGAGACCCAGTACTTC. This encodes CASSLGAGPLRETQYF.